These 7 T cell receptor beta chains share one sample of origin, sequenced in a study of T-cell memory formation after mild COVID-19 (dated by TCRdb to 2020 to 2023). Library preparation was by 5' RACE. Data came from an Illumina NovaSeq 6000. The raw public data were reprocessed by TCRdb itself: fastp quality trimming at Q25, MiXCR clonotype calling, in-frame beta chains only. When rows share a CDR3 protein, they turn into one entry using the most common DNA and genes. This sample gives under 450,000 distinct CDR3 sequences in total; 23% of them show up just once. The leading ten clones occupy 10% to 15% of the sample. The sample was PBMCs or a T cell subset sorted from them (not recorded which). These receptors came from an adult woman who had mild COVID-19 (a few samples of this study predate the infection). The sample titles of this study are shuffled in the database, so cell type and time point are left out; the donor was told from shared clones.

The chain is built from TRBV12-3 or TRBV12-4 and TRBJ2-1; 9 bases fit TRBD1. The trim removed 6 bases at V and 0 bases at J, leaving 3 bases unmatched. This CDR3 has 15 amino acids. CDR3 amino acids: CASSWDRVSYNEQFF. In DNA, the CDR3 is TGTGCCAGCAGCTGGGACAGGGTCTCCTACAATGAGCAGTTCTTC.

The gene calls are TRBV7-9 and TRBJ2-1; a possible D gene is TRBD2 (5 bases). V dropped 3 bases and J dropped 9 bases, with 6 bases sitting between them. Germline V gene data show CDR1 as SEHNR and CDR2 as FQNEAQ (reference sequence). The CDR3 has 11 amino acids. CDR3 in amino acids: CASSFGSEQFF. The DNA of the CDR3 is TGTGCCAGCAGCTTTGGGAGTGAGCAGTTCTTC.

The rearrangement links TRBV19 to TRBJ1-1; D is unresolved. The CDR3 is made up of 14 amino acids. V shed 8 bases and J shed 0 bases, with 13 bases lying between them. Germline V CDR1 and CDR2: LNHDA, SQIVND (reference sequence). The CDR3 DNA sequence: TGTGCCAGTGATAGCAGGCAGATGAACACTGAAGCTTTCTTT. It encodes CASDSRQMNTEAFF.

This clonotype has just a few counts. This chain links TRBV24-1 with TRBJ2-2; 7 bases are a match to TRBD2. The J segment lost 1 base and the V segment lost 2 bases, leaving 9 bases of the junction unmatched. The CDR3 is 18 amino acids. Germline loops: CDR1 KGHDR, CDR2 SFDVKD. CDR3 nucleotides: TGTGCCACCAGTGATTCCCTCGGGGGAGGGATGAACACCGGGGAGCTGTTTTTT. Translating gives CATSDSLGGGMNTGELFF.

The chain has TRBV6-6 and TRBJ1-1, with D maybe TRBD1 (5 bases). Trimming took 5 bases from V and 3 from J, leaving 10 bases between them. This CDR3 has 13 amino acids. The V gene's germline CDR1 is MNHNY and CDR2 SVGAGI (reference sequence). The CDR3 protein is CASSPGTYTEAFF. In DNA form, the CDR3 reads TGTGCCAGCAGTCCCGGGACCTACACTGAAGCTTTCTTT.

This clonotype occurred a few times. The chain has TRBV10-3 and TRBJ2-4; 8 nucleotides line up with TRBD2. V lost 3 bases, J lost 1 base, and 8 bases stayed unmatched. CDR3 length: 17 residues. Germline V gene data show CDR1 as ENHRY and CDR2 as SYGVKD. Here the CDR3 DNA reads TGTGCCATCAGTGACATCGGAATAGCGGGGGCCAAAAACATTCAGTACTTC. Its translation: CAISDIGIAGAKNIQYF.

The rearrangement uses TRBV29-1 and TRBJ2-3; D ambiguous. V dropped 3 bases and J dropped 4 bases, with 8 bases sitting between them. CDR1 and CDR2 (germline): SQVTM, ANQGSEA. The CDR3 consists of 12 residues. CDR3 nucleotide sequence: TGCAGCGTTGATCCCGTGGCAGATACGCAGTATTTT. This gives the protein CSVDPVADTQYF.